This T cell receptor (beta chain) was obtained from a study of T cells in Graves' hyperthyroidism and ophthalmopathy. This CDR3 contains 15 residues. From germline, CDR1 is LGHNA and CDR2 YNFKEQ. The junction had 4 bases not matched to a gene; V was cut back by 1 base and J by 5 bases. Amplified TCR beta CDR3 regions derived from RNA transcripts. The HTBI primer set drove a first-round RT-PCR of the TCR CDR3. Using its own MiXCR run on the multiplex PCR reads, TCRdb lists one record per CDR3 protein. The repertoire holds hundreds of thousands of distinct CDR3 sequences, with roughly 13% as singletons.

The gene calls are TRBV4-2 and TRBJ2-2; 7 bases fit TRBD2. This clonotype was sampled from a woman aged 25 to 45 with Graves' hyperthyroidism. The sample consisted of blood. The CDR3 DNA reads as TGTGCCAGCAGCCAAGGGGGCGGGAGTACCGGGGAGCTGTTTTTT. Its protein is CASSQGGGSTGELFF.